The 22 T cell receptor beta chains in this list originate from one sample, sequenced in a study of shared clonotypes between healthy human individuals (dated by TCRdb to the early 2020s). To prepare the library, the immunoSEQ multiplex PCR assay was applied. TCRdb limited this immuneACCESS table to in-frame rearrangements with V and J called. A share of clones is missing; checked studies link under half to unresolved V genes, and the rest is unexplained. For this sample the table gives 2 million to 2.5 million clones, of which around 90% were detected only once. Jointly, the top ten make up roughly 0.34% of the sample. The sample consisted of naive CD4+ T cells from PBMCs. The label giving this sample's cell subset or site can be read as: CD45RA+ positively selected. The source is a man younger than 30 in good health. Some clones in this sample may be carry-over from other donors' samples.

This chain connects TRBV6-4 to TRBJ2-2, with 7 bases that match TRBD1. The trim removed 0 bases at V and 3 bases at J, leaving 4 bases unmatched. The CDR3 has 16 residues. CDR1 is MRHNA and CDR2 is SNTAGT in the germline V gene. The CDR3 sequence: CASSDSWQGDTGELFF. DNA of the CDR3: TGTGCCAGCAGTGACTCGTGGCAGGGGGACACCGGGGAGCTGTTTTTT.

The chain uses TRBV9 and TRBJ1-2, with 9 positions matching TRBD1. With V trimmed by 4 bases and J by 7 bases, 14 bases remained unmatched. The CDR3 consists of 16 residues. Germline V lookup: CDR1 SGDLS, CDR2 YYNGEE. CDR3 DNA sequence: TGTGCCAGCAGCCGTACCCCGGGACAGGGTTCGTTTGGCTACACCTTC. Protein: CASSRTPGQGSFGYTF.

This clone was seen only a few times. This chain links TRBV7-2 with TRBJ1-1, with D unresolved. Trimming took off 5 bases at V and 1 base at J, with 5 bases between the two ends. Germline CDR1 reads SGHTA; CDR2 reads FQGNSA. The CDR3 has 12 residues. The CDR3 sequence is CASSHPNTEAFF. CDR3 coding DNA: TGTGCCAGCAGCCATCCGAACACTGAAGCTTTCTTT.

The rearrangement joins TRBV5-5 to TRBJ2-7; TRBD2 matches 9 bases. Trimming cost V 1 base and J 4 bases; bases outside gene matches: 12. Germline V gene sequence: CDR1 SGHKS, CDR2 YYEKEE (reference sequence). This CDR3 is 17 amino acids long. The CDR3 loop is CASSLSLAGSSLYEQYF. The CDR3 DNA reads TGTGCCAGCAGCTTGAGCCTAGCGGGGTCTTCACTTTACGAGCAGTACTTC.

V is TRBV9 and J is TRBJ2-2, with 7 nucleotides matching TRBD1. J was trimmed by 4 bases and V by 6 bases; bases with no gene match: 15. Germline lookup yields CDR1 SGDLS and CDR2 YYNGEE. CDR3 length: 17 residues. The CDR3 reads CASTVYQTGFATGELFF. CDR3 DNA sequence: TGTGCCAGCACCGTGTATCAGACAGGGTTTGCCACCGGGGAGCTGTTTTTT.

The J gene is TRBJ2-5, the V gene TRBV19, with D hard to call. The CDR3 is 13 residues long. V lost 0 bases to trimming and J lost 5 bases, with 7 bases between them. Per the germline V gene, CDR1 is LNHDA and CDR2 is SQIVND (reference sequence). For the CDR3, the DNA is TGTGCCAGTAGTATAGACACATCCGAGACCCAGTACTTC. Amino acid sequence: CASSIDTSETQYF.

The chain carries TRBV30 and TRBJ2-7, with 9 nucleotides matching TRBD2. Germline V CDR1 and CDR2: GTSNPN, SVGIG (reference sequence). V gave up 3 bases and J gave up 3 bases; unmatched junction bases: 9. CDR3 length: 15 residues. CDR3: CAWSPPGLARYEQYF. The CDR3 DNA sequence: TGTGCCTGGAGCCCCCCAGGACTAGCGCGCTACGAGCAGTACTTC.

The chain recombines TRBV28 with TRBJ1-2, with D perhaps TRBD1 (5 bases). The ends were cut back, 1 base at V and 8 bases at J, with 14 bases in the middle. The CDR3 has 14 residues. Germline V lookup: CDR1 MDHEN, CDR2 SYDVKM. CDR3 nucleotides: TGTGCCAGCAGTTTATCCGGCAGGGCTGGAGGCTACACCTTC. Translating gives CASSLSGRAGGYTF.

This rearrangement joins TRBV29-1 to TRBJ2-1; 7 nucleotides align to TRBD2. The V gene end was trimmed by 1 base and the J gene end by 0 bases; junction bases not matched to a gene: 12. Germline CDR1 is SQVTM and CDR2 is ANQGSEA. There are 18 residues in the CDR3. This chain's CDR3 is CSVEGLAALLSSYNEQFF. CDR3 DNA sequence: TGCAGCGTTGAAGGGCTAGCGGCTTTACTCAGCTCCTACAATGAGCAGTTCTTC.

The V call is TRBV28, the J call TRBJ2-2, with TRBD1 matching 9 bases. Losses at the gene ends were 7 bases for V and 2 bases for J; bases not matched to a gene: 23. The CDR3 runs to 21 residues. Looked up from germline, CDR1 is MDHEN and CDR2 is SYDVKM. The CDR3 region has the DNA TGTGCCAGCACCTTGACGAAACCCCAAACCGGGACAGGGTTTAACACCGGGGAGCTGTTTTTT. Translating gives CASTLTKPQTGTGFNTGELFF.

The rearrangement uses TRBV27 and TRBJ2-5; TRBD2 matches at 10 bases. The J segment lost 5 bases and the V segment lost 3 bases, leaving 9 bases of the junction unmatched. CDR3 size: 16 residues. Germline V gene sequence: CDR1 MNHEY, CDR2 SMNVEV (reference sequence). In DNA form, the CDR3 reads TGTGCCAGCAGTTTGTTTAGCGGGAGGTATCGGGAGACCCAGTACTTC. Translated, it gives CASSLFSGRYRETQYF.

This clone was seen just once. The rearrangement uses TRBV6-1 and TRBJ2-5, with 8 bases fitting TRBD1. Germline V gene sequence: CDR1 MNHNS, CDR2 SASEGT. The CDR3 is 15 amino acids. V lost 3 bases, J lost 6 bases, and 9 bases stayed unmatched. The CDR3, as DNA: TGTGCCAGCAGTGACGTCCGGACAGGGACGCAGACCCAGTACTTC. This sequence encodes CASSDVRTGTQTQYF.

This clone has just one count. J is TRBJ2-2 and V is TRBV2; D is unresolved. V was shortened by 5 bases and J by 4 bases, with 11 bases between the two germline ends. The germline V gene has CDR1 SNHLY and CDR2 FYNNEI. This CDR3 has 14 amino acids. The CDR3 DNA sequence: TGTGCCAGCAGTCAGATTGCTACCACCGGGGAGCTGTTTTTT. Translating it yields CASSQIATTGELFF.

V usage is TRBV14 and J usage is TRBJ2-1; tentative D call: TRBD2 (5 bases). Germline V gene sequence: CDR1 SGHDN, CDR2 FVKESK. Trimming shortened V by 0 bases and J by 8 bases, and 23 bases separated the two germline ends. The length of the CDR3 is 18 residues. CDR3 region: CASSQEALRRPNIDEQFF. The DNA for the CDR3 is TGTGCCAGCAGCCAAGAGGCACTGCGGAGGCCCAATATCGATGAGCAGTTCTTC.

Notes on this clone: This sample also contains other DNA sequences that code for the same CDR3. The rearrangement uses TRBV29-1 and TRBJ2-7; 13 bases fit TRBD2. The J segment lost 2 bases and the V segment lost 4 bases, leaving 2 bases of the junction unmatched. The CDR3 runs 14 residues. Germline V CDR1 and CDR2: SQVTM, ANQGSEA. This CDR3 is CSVGGLAGAYEQYF. The CDR3 bases are TGCAGCGTTGGAGGACTAGCGGGAGCCTACGAGCAGTACTTC.

The gene calls are TRBV5-4 and TRBJ2-1; D is possibly TRBD2 (6 bases). The CDR3 loop spans 15 amino acids. Germline CDR1 and CDR2: SGHNT and YYREEE (reference sequence). Trimming cost V 5 bases and J 2 bases, with 14 bases left between them. CDR3 sequence: CASRDPGRPYNEQFF. The CDR3 DNA reads as TGTGCCAGCAGGGATCCCGGGAGACCCTACAATGAGCAGTTCTTC.

DNA for the CDR3: TGTGCCAGCAGTCTGCGGGAGGGCTCCTACAATGAGCAGTTCTTC. Translation: CASSLREGSYNEQFF. This rearrangement joins TRBV7-8 to TRBJ2-1, with 9 bases aligning to TRBD2. The germline V gene encodes CDR1 SGHVS and CDR2 FQNEAQ. After removal of 6 bases from V and 0 bases from J, the junction contained 3 bases not matched to a gene. CDR3 length: 15 residues.

As for this clone: This specimen includes other DNA sequences encoding the same CDR3. The rearrangement links TRBV9 to TRBJ2-7; 7 bases agree with TRBD2. This CDR3 contains 13 residues. Germline CDR1 is SGDLS and CDR2 is YYNGEE. V gave up 3 bases and J gave up 2 bases; unmatched junction bases: 2. CDR3 region: CASSGGSPYEQYF. In DNA form, the CDR3 reads TGTGCCAGCAGCGGCGGGAGTCCCTACGAGCAGTACTTC.

This rearrangement joins TRBV18 to TRBJ2-2; D remains ambiguous. Germline V CDR1 and CDR2: KGHSH, LQKENI. The CDR3 is 15 residues long. Between the trimmed V and J ends, which lost 2 bases and 0 bases, there was a span of 7 bases. The DNA for the CDR3 is TGTGCCAGCTCACCATATCCAGCGAACACCGGGGAGCTGTTTTTT. Translation: CASSPYPANTGELFF.

The V gene is TRBV6-6, the J gene TRBJ1-1; no definite D call. V lost 5 bases and J 2 bases, leaving 15 bases between the germline ends. Germline V gene lookup returns CDR1 MNHNY and CDR2 SVGAGI (reference sequence). CDR3 length: 15 amino acids. In nucleotides, the CDR3 is TGTGCCAGCAGTCCCCCAGGATTCCCCAACACTGAAGCTTTCTTT. This codes for CASSPPGFPNTEAFF.

The genes are TRBV7-8 and TRBJ2-7, with 10 nucleotides matching TRBD1. CDR1 is SGHVS, CDR2 FQNEAQ, per germline. CDR3 size: 15 residues. V dropped 3 bases and J dropped 4; count of bases not matched to a gene: 6. CDR3 sequence (DNA): TGTGCCAGCAGCTTTGGACAGGGGGAATTTTACGAGCAGTACTTC. Translation gives CASSFGQGEFYEQYF.

The chain has TRBV28 and TRBJ1-2, with a weak D call TRBD1 (5 bases). The germline V and J ends were trimmed by 7 bases and 2 bases, with 11 bases remaining between them. The CDR3 has 13 residues. The germline V gene encodes CDR1 MDHEN and CDR2 SYDVKM. CDR3 coding DNA: TGTGCCAGCAACCGGGGCTTAAACTATGGCTACACCTTC. Protein: CASNRGLNYGYTF.